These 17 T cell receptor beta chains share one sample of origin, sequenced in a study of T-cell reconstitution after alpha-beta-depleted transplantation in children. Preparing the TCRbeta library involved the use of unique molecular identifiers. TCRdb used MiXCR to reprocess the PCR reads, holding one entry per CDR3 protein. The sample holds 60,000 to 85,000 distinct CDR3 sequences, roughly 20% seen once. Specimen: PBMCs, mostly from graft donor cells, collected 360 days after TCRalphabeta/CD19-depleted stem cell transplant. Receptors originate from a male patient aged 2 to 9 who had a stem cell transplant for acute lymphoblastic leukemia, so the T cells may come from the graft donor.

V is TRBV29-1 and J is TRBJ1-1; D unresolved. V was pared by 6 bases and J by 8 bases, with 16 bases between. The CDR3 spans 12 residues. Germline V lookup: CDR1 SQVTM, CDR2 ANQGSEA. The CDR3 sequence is CSVQREAKEAFF. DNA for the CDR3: TGCAGCGTCCAAAGGGAGGCAAAGGAAGCTTTCTTT.

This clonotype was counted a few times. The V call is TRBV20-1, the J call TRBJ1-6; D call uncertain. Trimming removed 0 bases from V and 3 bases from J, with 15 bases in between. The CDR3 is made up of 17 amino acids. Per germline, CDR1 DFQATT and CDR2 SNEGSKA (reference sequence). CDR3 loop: CSARDSTKANYNSPLHF. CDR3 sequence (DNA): TGCAGTGCTAGAGATAGTACGAAGGCTAACTATAATTCACCCCTCCACTTT.

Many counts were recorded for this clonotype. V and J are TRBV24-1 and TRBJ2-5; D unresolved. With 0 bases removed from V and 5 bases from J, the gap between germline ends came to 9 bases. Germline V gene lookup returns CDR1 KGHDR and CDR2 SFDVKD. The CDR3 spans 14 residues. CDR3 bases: TGTGCCACCAGTGATTTGGGACCTCCGGAGACCCAGTACTTC. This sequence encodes CATSDLGPPETQYF.

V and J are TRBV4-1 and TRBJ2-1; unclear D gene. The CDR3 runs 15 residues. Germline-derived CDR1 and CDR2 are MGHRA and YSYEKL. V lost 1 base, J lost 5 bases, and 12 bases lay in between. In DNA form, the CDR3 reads TGCGCCAGCAGCCAAGGGGCTCTTCCCCACAATGAGCAGTTCTTC. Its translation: CASSQGALPHNEQFF.

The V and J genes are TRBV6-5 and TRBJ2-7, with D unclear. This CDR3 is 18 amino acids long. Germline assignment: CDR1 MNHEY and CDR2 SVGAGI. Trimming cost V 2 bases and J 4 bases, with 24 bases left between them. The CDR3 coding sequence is TGTGCCAGCAGTTACACCTATATCCCCGGGCTTAGAGGTTACGAGCAGTACTTC. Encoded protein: CASSYTYIPGLRGYEQYF.

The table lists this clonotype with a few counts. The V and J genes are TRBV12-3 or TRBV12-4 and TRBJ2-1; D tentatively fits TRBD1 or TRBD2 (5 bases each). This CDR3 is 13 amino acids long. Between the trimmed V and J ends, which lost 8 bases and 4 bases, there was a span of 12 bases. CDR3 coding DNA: TGTGCCAGCCGGGGCTGGGTTTACAATGAGCAGTTCTTC. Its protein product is CASRGWVYNEQFF.

This CDR3 reads CASSLNLTSGRALAKNIQYF. CDR3 bases: TGCGCCAGCAGCTTGAATCTGACTAGCGGGAGGGCACTAGCCAAAAACATTCAGTACTTC. This chain joins TRBV5-1 and TRBJ2-4, with 14 bases that match TRBD2. V shed 1 base and J 0 bases; nucleotides not matched to a gene: 9. Germline V gene sequence: CDR1 SGHRS, CDR2 YFSETQ. The CDR3 has 20 amino acids.

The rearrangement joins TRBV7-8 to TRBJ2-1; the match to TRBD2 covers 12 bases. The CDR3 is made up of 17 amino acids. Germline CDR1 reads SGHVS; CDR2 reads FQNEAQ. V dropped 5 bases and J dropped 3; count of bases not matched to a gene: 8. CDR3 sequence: CASSTRLAGENYNEQFF. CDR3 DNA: TGTGCCAGCAGCACCAGACTAGCGGGAGAGAACTACAATGAGCAGTTCTTC.

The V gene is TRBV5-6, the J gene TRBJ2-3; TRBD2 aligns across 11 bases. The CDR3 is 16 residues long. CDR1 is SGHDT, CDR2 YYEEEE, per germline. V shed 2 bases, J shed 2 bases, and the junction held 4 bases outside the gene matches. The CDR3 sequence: CASSFTSGSFTDTQYF. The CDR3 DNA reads TGTGCCAGCAGCTTCACTAGCGGGAGCTTCACAGATACGCAGTATTTT.

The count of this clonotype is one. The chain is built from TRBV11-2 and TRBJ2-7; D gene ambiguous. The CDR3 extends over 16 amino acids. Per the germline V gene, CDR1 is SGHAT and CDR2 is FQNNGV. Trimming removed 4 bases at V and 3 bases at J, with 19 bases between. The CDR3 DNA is TGTGCCAGCAGCTCGCCACGCGGAAGATCCGGCTACGAGCAGTACTTC. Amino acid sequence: CASSSPRGRSGYEQYF.

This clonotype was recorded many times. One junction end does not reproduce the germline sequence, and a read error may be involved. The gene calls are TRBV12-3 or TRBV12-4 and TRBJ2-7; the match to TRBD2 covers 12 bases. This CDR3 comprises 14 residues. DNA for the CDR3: TGTGCCAGCAGTCTAGCGGGAGGGAGTTTGGAGCAGTACTTC. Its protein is CASSLAGGSLEQYF.

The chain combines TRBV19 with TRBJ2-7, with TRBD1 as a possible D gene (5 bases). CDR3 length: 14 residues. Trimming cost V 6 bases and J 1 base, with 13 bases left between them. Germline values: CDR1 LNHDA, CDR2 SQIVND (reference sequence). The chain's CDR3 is CASRRNRGSYEQYF. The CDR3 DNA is TGTGCCAGTAGGAGAAATAGGGGTTCCTACGAGCAGTACTTC.

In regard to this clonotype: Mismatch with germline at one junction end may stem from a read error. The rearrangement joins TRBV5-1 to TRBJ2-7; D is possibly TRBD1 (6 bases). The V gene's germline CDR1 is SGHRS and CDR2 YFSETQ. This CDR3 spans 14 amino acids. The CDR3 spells CASSFRQASYAQYF. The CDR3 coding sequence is TGCGCCAGCAGCTTTCGACAGGCTAGCTACGCGCAGTACTTC.

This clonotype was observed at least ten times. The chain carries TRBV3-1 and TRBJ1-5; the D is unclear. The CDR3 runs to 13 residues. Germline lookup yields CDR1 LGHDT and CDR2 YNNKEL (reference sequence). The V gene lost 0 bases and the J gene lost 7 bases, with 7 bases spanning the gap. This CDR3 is CASSQEGVQPQHF. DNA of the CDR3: TGTGCCAGCAGCCAAGAAGGAGTCCAGCCCCAGCATTTT. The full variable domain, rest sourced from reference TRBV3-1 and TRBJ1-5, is DTAVSQTPKYLVTQMGNDKSIKCEQNLGHDTMYWYKQDSKKFLKIMFSYNNKELIINETVPNRFSPKSPDKAHLNLHINSLELGDSAVYFCASSQEGVQPQHFGDGTRLSIL.

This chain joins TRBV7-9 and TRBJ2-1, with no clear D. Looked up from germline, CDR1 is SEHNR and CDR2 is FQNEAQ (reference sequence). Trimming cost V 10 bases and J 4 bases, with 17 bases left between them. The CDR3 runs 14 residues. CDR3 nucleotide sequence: TGTGCCACCATCCCTACCTACCCATACAATGAGCAGTTCTTC. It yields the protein CATIPTYPYNEQFF.

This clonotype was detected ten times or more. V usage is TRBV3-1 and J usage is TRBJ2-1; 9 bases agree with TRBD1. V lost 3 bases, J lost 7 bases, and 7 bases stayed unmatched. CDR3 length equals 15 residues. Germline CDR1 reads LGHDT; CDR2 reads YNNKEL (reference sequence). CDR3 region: CASSQHRGRLNEQFF. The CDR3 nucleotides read TGTGCCAGCAGCCAGCACAGGGGGCGCTTAAATGAGCAGTTCTTC.

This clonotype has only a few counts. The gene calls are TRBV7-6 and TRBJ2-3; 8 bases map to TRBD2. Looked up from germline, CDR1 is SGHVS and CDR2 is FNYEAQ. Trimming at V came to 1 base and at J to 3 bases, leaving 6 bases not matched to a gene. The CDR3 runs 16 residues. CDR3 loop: CASSLGAGVRTDTQYF. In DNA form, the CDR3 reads TGTGCCAGCAGCTTAGGAGCGGGAGTACGGACAGATACGCAGTATTTT.